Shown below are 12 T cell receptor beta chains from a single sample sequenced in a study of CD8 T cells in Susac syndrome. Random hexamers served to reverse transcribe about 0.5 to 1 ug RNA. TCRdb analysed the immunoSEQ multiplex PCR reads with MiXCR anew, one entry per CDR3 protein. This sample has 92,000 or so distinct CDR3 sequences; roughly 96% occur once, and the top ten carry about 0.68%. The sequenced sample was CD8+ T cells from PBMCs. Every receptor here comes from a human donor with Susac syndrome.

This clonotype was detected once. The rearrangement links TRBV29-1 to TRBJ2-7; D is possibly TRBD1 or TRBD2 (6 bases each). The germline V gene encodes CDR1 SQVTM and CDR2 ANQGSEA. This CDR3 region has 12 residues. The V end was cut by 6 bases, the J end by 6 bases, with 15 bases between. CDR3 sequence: CSVKGRGGEQYF. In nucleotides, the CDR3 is TGCAGCGTGAAGGGCAGGGGAGGCGAGCAGTACTTC.

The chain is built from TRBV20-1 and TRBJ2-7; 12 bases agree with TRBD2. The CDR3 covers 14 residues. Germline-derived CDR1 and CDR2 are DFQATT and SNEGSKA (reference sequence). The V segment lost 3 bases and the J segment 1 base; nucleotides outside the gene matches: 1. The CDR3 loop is CSARTSGGSYEQYF. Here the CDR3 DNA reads TGCAGTGCTAGGACTAGCGGGGGATCCTACGAGCAGTACTTC.

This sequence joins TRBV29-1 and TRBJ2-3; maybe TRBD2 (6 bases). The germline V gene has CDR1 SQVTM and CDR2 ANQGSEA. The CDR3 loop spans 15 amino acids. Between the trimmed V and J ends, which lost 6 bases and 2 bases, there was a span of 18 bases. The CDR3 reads CSVPSGTSLTDTQYF. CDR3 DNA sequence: TGCAGCGTGCCATCCGGGACTTCCCTCACAGATACGCAGTATTTT.

The DNA of the CDR3 is TGTGCCAGCAGCTACCATCGCCGGACAGGGATCGGCTACACCTTC. This translates into CASSYHRRTGIGYTF. This chain links TRBV7-9 with TRBJ1-2; 8 bases line up with TRBD1. Germline assignment: CDR1 SEHNR and CDR2 FQNEAQ (reference sequence). This CDR3 has 15 residues. Trimming at V came to 4 bases and at J to 8 bases, leaving 12 bases not matched to a gene. Full variable domain (remainder filled in from reference TRBV7-9 and TRBJ1-2): DTGVSQNPRHKITKRGQNVTFRCDPISEHNRLYWYRQTLGQGPEFLTYFQNEAQLEKSRLLSDRFSAERPKGSFSTLEIQRTEQGDSAMYLCASSYHRRTGIGYTFGSGTRLTVV.

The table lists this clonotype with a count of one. The CDR3 coding sequence is TGTGCCAGCAGCTTGAATTGGCGCAACCAAGAGACCCAGTACTTC. Encoded protein: CASSLNWRNQETQYF. The gene calls are TRBV5-6 and TRBJ2-5; D gene ambiguous. CDR3 length: 15 amino acids. Germline V gene sequence: CDR1 SGHDT, CDR2 YYEEEE. Between the trimmed V and J ends, which lost 1 base and 0 bases, there was a span of 10 bases.

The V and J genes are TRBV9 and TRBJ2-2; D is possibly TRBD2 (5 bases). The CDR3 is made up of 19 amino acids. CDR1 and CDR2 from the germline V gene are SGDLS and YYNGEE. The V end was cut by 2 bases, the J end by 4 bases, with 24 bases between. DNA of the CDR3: TGTGCCAGCAGCGTCACTCCAGGATTCGAGATCCGGGGCACCGGGGAGCTGTTTTTT. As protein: CASSVTPGFEIRGTGELFF.

The CDR3 coding sequence is TGCAGTGCTCCCCGGGCAGGGGTGCGCAATCAGCCCCAGCATTTT. Protein sequence: CSAPRAGVRNQPQHF. V and J are TRBV20-1 and TRBJ1-5; perhaps TRBD1 as D (6 bases). V was cut by 5 bases and J by 2 bases, with 16 bases left in between. The CDR3 length is 15 residues. Germline lookup yields CDR1 DFQATT and CDR2 SNEGSKA (reference sequence).

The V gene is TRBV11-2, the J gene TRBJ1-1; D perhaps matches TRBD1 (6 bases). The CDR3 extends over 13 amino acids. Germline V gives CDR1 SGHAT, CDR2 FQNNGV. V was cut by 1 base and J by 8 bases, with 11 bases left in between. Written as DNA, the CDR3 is TGTGCCAGCAGCTTAGGAAGGACAGCCGAAGCTTTCTTT. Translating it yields CASSLGRTAEAFF.

The CDR3 reads CASSRDQNAGQFF. The DNA of the CDR3 is TGCGCCAGCAGCAGGGACCAAAACGCGGGGCAGTTCTTC. The chain uses TRBV5-1 and TRBJ2-1; D tentatively reads TRBD1 or TRBD2 (5 bases each). The germline CDR1 and CDR2 sequences are SGHRS and YFSETQ. V lost 4 bases, J lost 12 bases, and 17 bases lay in between. The CDR3 length is 13 residues.

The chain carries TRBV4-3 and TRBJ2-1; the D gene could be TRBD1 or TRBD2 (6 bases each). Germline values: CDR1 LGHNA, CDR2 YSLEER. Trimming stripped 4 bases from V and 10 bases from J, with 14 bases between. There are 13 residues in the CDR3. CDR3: CASSRKRGDEQFF. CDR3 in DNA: TGCGCCAGCAGCCGGAAAAGGGGGGACGAGCAGTTCTTC.

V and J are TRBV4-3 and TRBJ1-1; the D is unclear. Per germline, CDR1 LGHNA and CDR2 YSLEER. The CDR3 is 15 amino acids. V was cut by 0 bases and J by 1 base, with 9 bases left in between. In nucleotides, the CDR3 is TGCGCCAGCAGCCAAGATCGCAGAGGGAACACTGAAGCTTTCTTT. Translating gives CASSQDRRGNTEAFF.

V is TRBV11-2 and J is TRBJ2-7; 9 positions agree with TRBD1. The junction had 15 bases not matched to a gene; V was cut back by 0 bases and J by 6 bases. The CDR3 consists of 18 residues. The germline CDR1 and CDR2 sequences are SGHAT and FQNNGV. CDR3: CASSLEYFSLGQGSEQYF. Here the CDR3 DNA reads TGTGCCAGCAGCTTAGAATATTTTTCCTTGGGACAGGGTTCCGAGCAGTACTTC.